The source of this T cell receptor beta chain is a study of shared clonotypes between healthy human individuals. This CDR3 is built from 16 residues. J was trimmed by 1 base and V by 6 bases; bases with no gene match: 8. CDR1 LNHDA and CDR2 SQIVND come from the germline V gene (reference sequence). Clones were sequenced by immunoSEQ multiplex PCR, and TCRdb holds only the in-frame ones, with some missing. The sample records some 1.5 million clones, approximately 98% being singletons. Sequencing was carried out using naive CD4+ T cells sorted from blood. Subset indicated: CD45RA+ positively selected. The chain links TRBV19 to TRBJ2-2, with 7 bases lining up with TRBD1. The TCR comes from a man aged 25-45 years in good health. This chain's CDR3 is CASRTPGQMNTGELFF. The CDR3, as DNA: TGTGCCAGTAGAACACCGGGACAGATGAACACCGGGGAGCTGTTTTTT.